The 5 T cell receptor beta chains presented below share a single source sample, sequenced in a study of blood T cell repertoires in COVID-19. Assay used: immunoSEQ multiplex PCR; TCRdb lists only in-frame clones, some missing. The sample includes roughly 250,000 clones, 88% of them seen just once. Sequenced input: peripheral blood. These receptors were obtained from a man in his 60s who had recovered from COVID-19.

This sequence joins TRBV5-4 and TRBJ2-3, with D unclear. The ends were cut back, 2 bases at V and 5 bases at J, with 6 bases in the middle. The CDR3 is 12 residues long. The V gene's germline CDR1 is SGHNT and CDR2 YYREEE (reference sequence). For the CDR3, the DNA is TGTGCCAGCAGCTTACCAGGAGATACGCAGTATTTT. This encodes CASSLPGDTQYF.

The genes are TRBV19 and TRBJ2-1; unclear D gene. The CDR3 is made up of 11 amino acids. From germline, CDR1 is LNHDA and CDR2 SQIVND (reference sequence). V dropped 4 bases and J dropped 7 bases, with 5 bases sitting between them. The CDR3 loop is CASSTFNEQFF. The CDR3 DNA sequence: TGTGCCAGTAGTACTTTTAATGAGCAGTTCTTC.

The chain joins TRBV24-1 to TRBJ2-3, with 12 positions matching TRBD2. Germline loops: CDR1 KGHDR, CDR2 SFDVKD. J was trimmed by 4 bases and V by 4 bases; bases with no gene match: 5. The CDR3 loop spans 16 amino acids. In DNA, the CDR3 is TGTGCCACCAGTGACCCTAGCGGGGGGGAACCAGATACGCAGTATTTT. Translated, it gives CATSDPSGGEPDTQYF.

The chain joins TRBV11-2 to TRBJ2-5; tentative D call: TRBD2 (5 bases). The CDR3 runs to 15 residues. The germline gives CDR1 SGHAT, CDR2 FQNNGV. V gave up 10 bases and J gave up 3 bases, with 21 bases separating them. CDR3 nucleotide sequence: TGTGCCACGGATCGGGCCGGAGAGAGGGAAGAGACCCAGTACTTC. This codes for CATDRAGEREETQYF.

V is TRBV25-1 and J is TRBJ1-1; D perhaps matches TRBD1 (5 bases). The germline CDR1 and CDR2 sequences are MGHDK and SYGVNS. Trimming removed 3 bases at V and 3 bases at J, with 11 bases between. CDR3 length: 14 amino acids. CDR3 nucleotides: TGTGCCAGCAGTGATCGGGGGGGGTACACTGAAGCTTTCTTT. It encodes CASSDRGGYTEAFF.